These T cell receptor beta chains were read from a single sample in a study of T cells in localized non-small cell lung cancer. Clones were read by immunoSEQ multiplex PCR, and TCRdb kept only the in-frame ones, dropping some. This table has 900 to 1,200 clones, approximately 32% appearing once. This specimen was normal lung tissue next to the tumor, taken before any cancer treatment. The receptors originated from a male donor aged 60 or over with stage I lung adenocarcinoma. CDR3s include the opening cysteine and the closing phenylalanine or tryptophan. D genes are given only for firm matches. Rows give clone size only sometimes, using once, few, many, or a class for an expanded clone.

j_gene	v_gene	abundance	d_gene	CDR3nt	CDR3aa
TRBJ2-5	TRBV9	.	TRBD1	TGTGCCAGCAGGGGCCCGACAGGGCGGCAAGAGACCCAGTACTTC	CASRGPTGRQETQYF
TRBJ2-2	TRBV5-1	.	TRBD1	TGCGCCAGCAGCCGGACAGGTTCTATGAGGAACACCGGGGAGCTGTTTTTT	CASSRTGSMRNTGELFF
TRBJ1-2	TRBV23-1	few	.	TGCGCCAGCAGCCAAGATCAAGCTTATGGCTACACCTTC	CASSQDQAYGYTF
TRBJ2-1	TRBV6-1	few	.	TGTGCCAGCAGTGAAGGGGGGCTCTCCTACAATGAGCAGTTCTTC	CASSEGGLSYNEQFF
TRBJ2-5	TRBV11-3	medium-sized	TRBD1	TGTGCCAGCAGCTTAGGACAGGGCGGCCCGGAAGAGACCCAGTACTTC	CASSLGQGGPEETQYF
TRBJ2-1	TRBV14	.	.	TGTGCCAGCAGCCAAGTGACGGAGCAGTTCTTC	CASSQVTEQFF
TRBJ2-7	TRBV5-1	few	TRBD1	TGCGCCAGCAGCTTGGGGGCTGACAGGGGCCGGGAGCAGTACTTC	CASSLGADRGREQYF
TRBJ2-7	TRBV11-3	few	.	TGTGCCAGCAGCCCCAATGGAGCGGCCTACGAGCAGTACTTC	CASSPNGAAYEQYF
TRBJ1-1	TRBV9	few	TRBD1	TGTGCCAGCAGATCGGGAGGGACAGCGAACACTGAAGCTTTCTTT	CASRSGGTANTEAFF
TRBJ2-7	TRBV6-8	few	TRBD1	TGTGCCAGCAGTCGGGACAGGGGCTACGAGCAGTACTTC	CASSRDRGYEQYF
TRBJ2-5	TRBV19	few	TRBD1	TGTGCCAGTAGTAGGGGACAGTCTTGGGGAGAGACCCAGTACTTC	CASSRGQSWGETQYF
TRBJ2-1	TRBV18	.	.	TGTGCCAGCTCACTCCTATATCTGGGGGGGCGCAACAATGAGCAGTTCTTC	CASSLLYLGGRNNEQFF
TRBJ1-2	TRBV6-8	.	.	TGTGCCAGCAGCAAATACGCAGGAAATGGCTACACCTTC	CASSKYAGNGYTF
TRBJ2-3	TRBV29-1	once	.	TGCAGCGTGGACACAGGAGCCACAGATACGCAGTATTTT	CSVDTGATDTQYF
TRBJ1-2	TRBV29-1	.	TRBD1	TGCAGCGCCGAAAGGGACAGGAGATTTAACTATGGCTACACCTTC	CSAERDRRFNYGYTF
TRBJ2-3	TRBV23-1	.	TRBD1	TGCGCCAGCAGTCAAGGGGACAGGGGGGGCGCAGATACGCAGTATTTT	CASSQGDRGGADTQYF
TRBJ1-3	TRBV11-3	few	.	TGTGCCAGCAGCGGAGTCAGGGCTGACTCTGGAAACACCATATATTTT	CASSGVRADSGNTIYF
TRBJ1-2	TRBV11-3	few	.	TGTGCCAGCAGCCCTGGGGTCACCGCCTCGTATGGCTACACCTTC	CASSPGVTASYGYTF
TRBJ2-5	TRBV5-1	few	.	TGCGCCAGCAGGGCAAGGGACGGGCGACAAGAGACCCAGTACTTC	CASRARDGRQETQYF
TRBJ1-6	TRBV6-8	medium-sized	TRBD1	TGTGCCAGCAGGAAAGCCGGGACAGGGGGCATCTCACCCCTCCACTTT	CASRKAGTGGISPLHF
TRBJ1-3	TRBV18	.	.	TGTGCCAGCTCTCGACGGGGCAGGGACTCTGGAAACACCATATATTTT	CASSRRGRDSGNTIYF
TRBJ1-2	TRBV11-3	few	.	TGTGCCAGCAGCCTCTCGGGGTACAGCGGCTATGGCTACACCTTC	CASSLSGYSGYGYTF
TRBJ2-2	TRBV9	few	.	TGTGCCAGCAGCGTAGTGGGTTCGGGGGCGAACACCGGGGAGCTGTTTTTT	CASSVVGSGANTGELFF
TRBJ2-5	TRBV6-8	medium-sized	.	TGTGCCAGCAGAGGCAGACAAGAGACCCAGTACTTC	CASRGRQETQYF
TRBJ2-3	TRBV28	once	.	TGTGCCAGCAGTTTTTTAGGAGATACGCAGTATTTT	CASSFLGDTQYF
TRBJ2-5	TRBV6-8	medium-sized	.	TGTGCCATCAGTGCTGACGGGACGGCAAAAGAGACCCAGTACTTC	CAISADGTAKETQYF
TRBJ2-1	TRBV1	.	.	TGCGCCAGCAGCCAAGAGACTAGCGGGGGGGCCAGCTCCTACAATGAGCAGTTCTTC	CASSQETSGGASSYNEQFF
TRBJ2-2	TRBV14	.	TRBD2	TGTGCCAGCAGCCAGGGACTAGCGGGGGCCAACACCGGGGAGCTGTTTTTT	CASSQGLAGANTGELFF
TRBJ1-3	TRBV11-3	.	.	TGTGCCAGCAGCTTATCTCGGGGAGCGATCTCTGGAAACACCATATATTTT	CASSLSRGAISGNTIYF
TRBJ1-2	TRBV29-1	.	.	TGCAGCGGTGGACAGACTAACTATGGCTACACCTTC	CSGGQTNYGYTF
TRBJ1-3	TRBV25-1	.	TRBD1	TGTGCCAGCACAAAACAGGGGGCGCGTGAAAACACCATATATTTT	CASTKQGARENTIYF
TRBJ1-1	TRBV9	.	.	TGTGCCAGCAGTTTAAAGACGAACACTGAAGCTTTCTTT	CASSLKTNTEAFF
TRBJ2-1	TRBV19	.	TRBD2	TGTGCCAGTAGGAGCGGGGGGGCAAATGAGCAGTTCTTC	CASRSGGANEQFF
TRBJ1-5	TRBV14	.	.	TGTGCCAGCAGTCCTTGGGAGGGTTCCGCTCAGCCCCAGCATTTT	CASSPWEGSAQPQHF
TRBJ2-1	TRBV9	large	.	TGTGCCAGCAGCGTAAAGGTTAGCTCCTACAATGAGCAGTTCTTC	CASSVKVSSYNEQFF
TRBJ1-1	TRBV11-3	large	TRBD1	TGTGCCAGCAGCTTTAGAGGGGGCCCGAACACTGAAGCTTTCTTT	CASSFRGGPNTEAFF
TRBJ2-3	TRBV9	once	.	TGTGCCAGCAGTCGCGGTCCCTGGCCGCTCGATTCAACAGATACGCAGTATTTT	CASSRGPWPLDSTDTQYF
TRBJ1-1	TRBV10-2	.	.	TGCGCCAGCAGGAGCTCGGGACACCAGGGCACTGAAGCTTTCTTT	CASRSSGHQGTEAFF
TRBJ1-3	TRBV7-4	medium-sized	.	TGTGCCAGCAGCTTAACAACCGGAAACACCATATATTTT	CASSLTTGNTIYF
TRBJ2-1	TRBV25-1	.	TRBD2	TGTGCCAGCAGTGAACACCTCCGGAGCGGGAGTGAGCAGTTCTTC	CASSEHLRSGSEQFF
TRBJ2-3	TRBV6-8	few	.	TGTGCCAGCAGCCCCCAAATGGGAAGCACAGATACGCAGTATTTT	CASSPQMGSTDTQYF
TRBJ1-1	TRBV28	.	.	TGTGCCAGCAGTTTACCCTACTCCGCAATGAACACTGAAGCTTTCTTT	CASSLPYSAMNTEAFF
TRBJ1-1	TRBV9	few	.	TGTGCCAGCAGTGATAACTGGGGCACTGAAGCTTTCTTT	CASSDNWGTEAFF
TRBJ1-6	TRBV6-8	few	.	TGTGCCAGCAGACCCTGGGACGACATGTCTTCACCCCTCCACTTT	CASRPWDDMSSPLHF
TRBJ2-2	TRBV9	few	.	TGTGCCAGCAGATTCGACCGTAACACCGGGGAGCTGTTTTTT	CASRFDRNTGELFF
TRBJ2-1	TRBV18	.	TRBD1	TGTGCCAGCTCACCAACAACAGGGGGCCGGTCTGGCAATGAGCAGTTCTTC	CASSPTTGGRSGNEQFF
TRBJ2-7	TRBV4-1	few	.	TGCGCCAGCAGCCAAGCGGGGAATTACGAGCAGTACTTC	CASSQAGNYEQYF
TRBJ2-5	TRBV25-1	few	.	TGTGCCAGCAGTGCCCCCTTGACAGAGACCCAGTACTTC	CASSAPLTETQYF
TRBJ2-3	TRBV19	.	TRBD1	TGTGCCAGCGGACAGGGACAGGGGGATACGCAGTATTTT	CASGQGQGDTQYF
TRBJ2-4	TRBV18	few	TRBD1	TGTGCCAGCTCCCAAATACCGGGGACAGGAAACATTCAGTACTTC	CASSQIPGTGNIQYF
TRBJ2-5	TRBV6-8	large	.	TGTGCCAGCAGTGGGTCCGGGACGCCTAGGGAGACCCAGTACTTC	CASSGSGTPRETQYF
TRBJ2-4	TRBV6-8	few	.	TGTGCCAGCAGTTACTCTACGGCAGGGAGCCAAAACATTCAGTACTTC	CASSYSTAGSQNIQYF